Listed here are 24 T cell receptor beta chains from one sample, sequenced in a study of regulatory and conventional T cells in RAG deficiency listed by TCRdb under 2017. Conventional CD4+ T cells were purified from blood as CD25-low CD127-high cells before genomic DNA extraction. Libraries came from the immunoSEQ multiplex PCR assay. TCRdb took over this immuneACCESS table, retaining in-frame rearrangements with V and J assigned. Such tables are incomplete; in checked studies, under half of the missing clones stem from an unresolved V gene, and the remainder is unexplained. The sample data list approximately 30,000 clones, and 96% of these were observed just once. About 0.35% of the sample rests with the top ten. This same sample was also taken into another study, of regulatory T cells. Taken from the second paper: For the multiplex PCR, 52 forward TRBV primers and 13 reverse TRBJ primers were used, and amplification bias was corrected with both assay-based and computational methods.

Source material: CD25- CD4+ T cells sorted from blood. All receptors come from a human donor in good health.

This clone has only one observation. The CDR3 region is CASREGLAEAQYF. DNA for the CDR3: TGTGCCAGCAGGGAGGGACTAGCGGAGGCCCAGTACTTC. The chain carries TRBV2 and TRBJ2-5; 11 bases are shared with TRBD2. Trimming cost V 6 bases and J 9 bases; bases outside gene matches: 6. The CDR3 runs 13 residues. CDR1 SNHLY and CDR2 FYNNEI come from the germline V gene.

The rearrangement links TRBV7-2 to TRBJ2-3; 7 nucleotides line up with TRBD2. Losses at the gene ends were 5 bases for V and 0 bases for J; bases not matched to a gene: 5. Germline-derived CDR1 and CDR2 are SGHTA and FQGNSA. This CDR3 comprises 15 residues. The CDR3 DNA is TGTGCCAGCAGCGTCTCGCGGGGGAGCACAGATACGCAGTATTTT. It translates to CASSVSRGSTDTQYF. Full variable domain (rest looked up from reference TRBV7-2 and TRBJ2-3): GAGVSQSPSNKVTEKGKDVELRCDPISGHTALYWYRQSLGQGLEFLIYFQGNSAPDKSGLPSDRFSAERTGGSVSTLTIQRTQQEDSAVYLCASSVSRGSTDTQYFGPGTRLTVL.

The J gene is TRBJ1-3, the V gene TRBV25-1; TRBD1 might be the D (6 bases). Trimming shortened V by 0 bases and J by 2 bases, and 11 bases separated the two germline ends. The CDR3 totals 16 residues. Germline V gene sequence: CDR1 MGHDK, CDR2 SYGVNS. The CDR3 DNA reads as TGTGCCAGCAGTGAATATAGGCAGGGGCCTGGAAACACCATATATTTT. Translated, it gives CASSEYRQGPGNTIYF.

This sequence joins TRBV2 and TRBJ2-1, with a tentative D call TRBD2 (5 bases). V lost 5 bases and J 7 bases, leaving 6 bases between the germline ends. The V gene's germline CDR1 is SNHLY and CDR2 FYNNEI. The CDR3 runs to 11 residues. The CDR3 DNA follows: TGTGCCAGCAGTCGACTAAATGAGCAGTTCTTC. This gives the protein CASSRLNEQFF. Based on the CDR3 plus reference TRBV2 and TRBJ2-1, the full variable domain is EPEVTQTPSHQVTQMGQEVILRCVPISNHLYFYWYRQILGQKVEFLVSFYNNEISEKSEIFDDQFSVERPDGSNFTLKIRSTKLEDSAMYFCASSRLNEQFFGPGTRLTVL.

The CDR3 protein is CASSPQRYEQFF. The CDR3 region has the DNA TGTGCCAGCAGCCCCCAGAGGTATGAGCAGTTCTTC. The chain couples TRBV7-8 to TRBJ2-1, with D uncertain. This CDR3 is built from 12 residues. V was trimmed by 5 bases and J by 8 bases, leaving 10 bases between them. Germline V gene sequence: CDR1 SGHVS, CDR2 FQNEAQ.

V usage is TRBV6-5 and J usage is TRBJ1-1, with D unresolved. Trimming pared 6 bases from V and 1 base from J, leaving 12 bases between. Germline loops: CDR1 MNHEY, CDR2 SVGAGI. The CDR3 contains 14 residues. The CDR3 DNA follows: TGTGCCAGCAGCACGGAGAGGTCGAACACTGAAGCTTTCTTT. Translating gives CASSTERSNTEAFF.

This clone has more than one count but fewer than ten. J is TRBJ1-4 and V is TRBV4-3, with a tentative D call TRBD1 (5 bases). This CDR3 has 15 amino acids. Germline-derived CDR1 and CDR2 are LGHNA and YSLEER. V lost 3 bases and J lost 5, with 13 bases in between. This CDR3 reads CASSHSGSSNEKLFF. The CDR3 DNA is TGCGCCAGCAGCCATTCAGGGTCTTCGAATGAAAAACTGTTTTTT.

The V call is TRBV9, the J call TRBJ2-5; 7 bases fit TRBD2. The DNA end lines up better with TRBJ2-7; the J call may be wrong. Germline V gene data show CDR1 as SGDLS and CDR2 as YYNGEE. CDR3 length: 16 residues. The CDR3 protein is CASSVGFGRSSYEQYF. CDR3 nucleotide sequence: TGTGCCAGCAGCGTAGGGTTCGGGAGGAGCTCCTACGAGCAGTACTTC.

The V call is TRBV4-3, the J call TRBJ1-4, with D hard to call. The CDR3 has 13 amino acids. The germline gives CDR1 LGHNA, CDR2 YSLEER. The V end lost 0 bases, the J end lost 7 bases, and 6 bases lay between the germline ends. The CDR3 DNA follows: TGCGCCAGCAGCCAAGATACATTTGAAAAACTGTTTTTT. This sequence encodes CASSQDTFEKLFF.

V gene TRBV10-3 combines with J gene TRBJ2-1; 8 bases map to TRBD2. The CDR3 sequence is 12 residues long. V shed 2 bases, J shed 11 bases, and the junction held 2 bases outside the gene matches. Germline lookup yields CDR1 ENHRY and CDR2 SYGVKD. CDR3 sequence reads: CAISETSGKQFF. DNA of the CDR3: TGTGCCATCAGTGAGACTAGCGGTAAGCAGTTCTTC.

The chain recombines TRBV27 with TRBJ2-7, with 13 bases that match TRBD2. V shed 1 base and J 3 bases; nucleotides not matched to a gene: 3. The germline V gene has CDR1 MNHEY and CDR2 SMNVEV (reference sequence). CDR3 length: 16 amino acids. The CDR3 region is CASSLLGLAGNYEQYF. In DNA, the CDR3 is TGTGCCAGCAGTTTATTGGGACTAGCGGGAAACTACGAGCAGTACTTC.

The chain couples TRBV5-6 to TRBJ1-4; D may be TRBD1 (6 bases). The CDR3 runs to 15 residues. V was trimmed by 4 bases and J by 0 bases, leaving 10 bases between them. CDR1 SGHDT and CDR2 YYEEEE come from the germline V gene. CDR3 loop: CASSGRTATNEKLFF. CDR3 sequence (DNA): TGTGCCAGCAGCGGGCGGACAGCAACTAATGAAAAACTGTTTTTT.

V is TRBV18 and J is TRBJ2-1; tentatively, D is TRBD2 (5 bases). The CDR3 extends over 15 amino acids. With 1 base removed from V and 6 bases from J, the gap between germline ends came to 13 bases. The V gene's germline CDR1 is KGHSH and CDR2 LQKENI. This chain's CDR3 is CASSPLGSRVNEQFF. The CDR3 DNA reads TGTGCCAGCTCACCACTCGGTTCGCGGGTCAATGAGCAGTTCTTC.

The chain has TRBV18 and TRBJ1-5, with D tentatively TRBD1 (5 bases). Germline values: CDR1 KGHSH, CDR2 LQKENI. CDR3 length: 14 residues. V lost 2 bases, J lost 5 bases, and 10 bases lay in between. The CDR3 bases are TGTGCCAGCTCACCAGCCAGGGTCTATCAGCCCCAGCATTTT. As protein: CASSPARVYQPQHF. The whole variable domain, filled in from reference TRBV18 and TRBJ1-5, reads NAGVMQNPRHLVRRRGQEARLRCSPMKGHSHVYWYRQLPEEGLKFMVYLQKENIIDESGMPKERFSAEFPKEGPSILRIQQVVRGDSAAYFCASSPARVYQPQHFGDGTRLSIL.

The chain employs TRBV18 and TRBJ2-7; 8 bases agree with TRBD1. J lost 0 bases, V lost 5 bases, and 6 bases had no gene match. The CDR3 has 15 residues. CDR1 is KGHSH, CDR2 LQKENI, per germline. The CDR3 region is CASSATGAGSYEQYF. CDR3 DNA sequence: TGTGCCAGCTCAGCGACAGGGGCCGGCTCCTACGAGCAGTACTTC.

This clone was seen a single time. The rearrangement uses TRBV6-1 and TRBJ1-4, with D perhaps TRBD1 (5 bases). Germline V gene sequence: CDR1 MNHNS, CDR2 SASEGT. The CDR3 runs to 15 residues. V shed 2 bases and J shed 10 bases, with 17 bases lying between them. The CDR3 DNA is TGTGCCAGCAGTGAATCCATTTGGGGGGAGGGAAAACTGTTTTTT. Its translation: CASSESIWGEGKLFF.

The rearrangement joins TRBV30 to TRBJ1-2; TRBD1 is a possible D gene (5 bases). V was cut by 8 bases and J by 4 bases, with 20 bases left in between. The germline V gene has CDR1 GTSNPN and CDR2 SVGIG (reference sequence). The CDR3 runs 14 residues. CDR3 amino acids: CAGTSGKSGYGYTF. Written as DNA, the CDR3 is TGTGCCGGGACCTCCGGGAAATCGGGCTATGGCTACACCTTC.

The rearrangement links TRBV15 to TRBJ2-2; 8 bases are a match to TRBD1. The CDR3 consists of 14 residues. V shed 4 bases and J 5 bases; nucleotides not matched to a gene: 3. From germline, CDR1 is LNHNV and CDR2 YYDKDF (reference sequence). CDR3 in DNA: TGTGCCACCAGCACAGGGGGCCGGACCGGGGAGCTGTTTTTT. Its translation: CATSTGGRTGELFF.

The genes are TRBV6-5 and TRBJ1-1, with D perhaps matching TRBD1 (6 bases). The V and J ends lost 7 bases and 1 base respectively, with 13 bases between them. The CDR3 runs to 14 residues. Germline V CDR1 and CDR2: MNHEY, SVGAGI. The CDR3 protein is CASNLRGKNTEAFF. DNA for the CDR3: TGTGCCAGCAACCTCAGGGGAAAGAACACTGAAGCTTTCTTT.

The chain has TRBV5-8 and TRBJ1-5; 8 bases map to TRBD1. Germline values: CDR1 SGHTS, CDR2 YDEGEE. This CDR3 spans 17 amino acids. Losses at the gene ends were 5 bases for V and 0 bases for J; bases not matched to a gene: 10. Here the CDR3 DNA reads TGTGCCAGCAGACTGGACAGGGTTGGGGATAGCAATCAGCCCCAGCATTTT. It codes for CASRLDRVGDSNQPQHF.

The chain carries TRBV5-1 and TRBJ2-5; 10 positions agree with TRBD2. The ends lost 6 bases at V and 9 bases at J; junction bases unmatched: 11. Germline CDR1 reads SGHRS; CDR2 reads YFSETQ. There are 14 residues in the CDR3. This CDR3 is CASTTAGTSVSQYF. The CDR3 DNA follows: TGCGCCAGCACAACCGCCGGGACTAGCGTTTCCCAGTACTTC.

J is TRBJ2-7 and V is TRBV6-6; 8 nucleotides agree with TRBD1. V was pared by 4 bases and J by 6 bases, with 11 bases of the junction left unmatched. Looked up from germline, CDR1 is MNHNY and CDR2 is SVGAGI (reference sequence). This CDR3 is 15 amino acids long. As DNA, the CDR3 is TGTGCCAGCAGTTTTTTGGACAGGGTACGACGCGAGCAGTACTTC. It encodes CASSFLDRVRREQYF.

The CDR3 sequence: CARGGVGDRRLKDTGELFF. For the CDR3, the DNA is TGTGCCAGGGGGGGAGTGGGGGACAGGAGGTTGAAAGACACCGGGGAGCTGTTTTTT. The genes are TRBV5-4 and TRBJ2-2; 8 bases agree with TRBD1. V trimming: 8 bases; J trimming: 3 bases; junction bases outside the gene matches: 21. This CDR3 comprises 19 residues. Germline CDR1 and CDR2: SGHNT and YYREEE (reference sequence). The full variable domain, completed using reference TRBV5-4 and TRBJ2-2, is ETGVTQSPTHLIKTRGQQVTLRCSSQSGHNTVSWYQQALGQGPQFIFQYYREEENGRGNFPPRFSGLQFPNYSSELNVNALELDDSALYLCARGGVGDRRLKDTGELFFGEGSRLTVL.

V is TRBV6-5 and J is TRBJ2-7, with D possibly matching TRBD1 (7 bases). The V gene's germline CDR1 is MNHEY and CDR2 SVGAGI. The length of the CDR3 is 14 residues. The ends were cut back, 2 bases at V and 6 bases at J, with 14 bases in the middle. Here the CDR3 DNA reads TGTGCCAGCAGTTACCGCCCAGGGGGGTCCGAGCAGTACTTC. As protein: CASSYRPGGSEQYF.